These 4 T cell receptor beta chains were sequenced from one sample in a study of T cell repertoires in cytomegalovirus infection (dated by TCRdb to between 2017 and 2020). No antigen has been assigned to these receptors. The sample's treatment or condition label, decoded: in vitro stimulation with specific CMV peptide epitopes to enrich CMV-specific T cells. The reads were generated on an Illumina HiSeq 1500. TCRdb took the public reads, trimmed them with fastp at Q25, ran MiXCR for clone calling and kept in-frame beta chains. Identical CDR3 proteins give one entry, which carries the most common genes and DNA. The sample data list some 900,000 distinct CDR3 sequences, and over 25% of these were observed just once. Jointly, the top ten make up around 12% of the sample. Sequencing used cultured CD8+ T cells from PBMCs, obtained from culture after CMV antigen stimulation. The source is a human donor in good health (CMV status not recorded). Some clones in this sample may be carry-over from other donors' samples.

V and J are TRBV6-5 and TRBJ2-2; a possible D gene is TRBD1 (6 bases). Germline V gene lookup returns CDR1 MNHEY and CDR2 SVGAGI. The CDR3 spans 15 residues. The V and J ends lost 2 bases and 1 base respectively, with 8 bases between them. The CDR3 loop reads CASSYAQGNTGELFF. The CDR3 region has the DNA TGTGCCAGCAGTTACGCACAGGGGAACACCGGGGAGCTGTTTTTT.

This chain connects TRBV3-1 to TRBJ2-2; 8 bases fit TRBD2. Germline V gene data show CDR1 as LGHDT and CDR2 as YNNKEL (reference sequence). The trim removed 0 bases at V and 8 bases at J, leaving 5 bases unmatched. The CDR3 sequence is 15 residues long. CDR3 amino acids: CASSQDRTSRGELFF. Written as DNA, the CDR3 is TGTGCCAGCAGCCAAGATAGGACTAGCCGAGGGGAGCTGTTTTTT.

This clonotype was observed at least ten times. This chain uses TRBV6-2 or TRBV6-3 with TRBJ1-2; D gene uncertain. V was shortened by 3 bases and J by 6 bases, with 11 bases between the two germline ends. The CDR3 loop spans 13 amino acids. Per germline, CDR1 MNHEY and CDR2 SVGEGT. The DNA for the CDR3 is TGTGCCAGCAGTTATGGTTTGAGAAATGGCTACACCTTC. As protein: CASSYGLRNGYTF.

The chain has TRBV6-6 and TRBJ2-1; D not resolved. With 0 bases removed from V and 4 bases from J, the gap between germline ends came to 10 bases. Per germline, CDR1 MNHNY and CDR2 SVGAGI (reference sequence). The CDR3 sequence is 15 residues long. The chain's CDR3 is CASSYSDNRYNEQFF. In DNA form, the CDR3 reads TGTGCCAGCAGTTACTCCGACAACAGATACAATGAGCAGTTCTTC.